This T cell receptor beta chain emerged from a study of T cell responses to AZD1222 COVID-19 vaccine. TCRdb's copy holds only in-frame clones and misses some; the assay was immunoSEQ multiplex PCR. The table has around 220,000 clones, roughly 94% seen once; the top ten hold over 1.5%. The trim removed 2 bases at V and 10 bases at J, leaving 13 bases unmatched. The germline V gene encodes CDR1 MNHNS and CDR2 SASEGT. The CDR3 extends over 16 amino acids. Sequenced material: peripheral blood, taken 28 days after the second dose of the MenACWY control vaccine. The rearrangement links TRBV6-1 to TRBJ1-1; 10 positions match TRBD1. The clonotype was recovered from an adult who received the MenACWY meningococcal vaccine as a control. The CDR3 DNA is TGTGCCAGCAGTGAATACTTCGCTGGGACAGGGGACGCAGCTTTCTTT. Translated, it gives CASSEYFAGTGDAAFF.